The 24 T cell receptor beta chains in this list originate from one sample, sequenced in a study of beta chain features in type 1 diabetes. Study-level points and caveats: Across all four CD4+ subsets, people with type 1 diabetes showed modestly shorter TCRB CDR3s.

No antigen has been identified for these receptors. Expressed TCRB transcripts got sequenced, as all isolated RNA was reverse transcribed. Profiled with immunoSEQ multiplex PCR; TCRdb holds only in-frame clones, not every one. The sample lists roughly 280,000 clones, about 23% seen once, with 0.012% in the top ten. Material for sequencing was naive CD4+ T cells from blood. These receptors were collected from a woman in her 30s with type 1 diabetes.

The chain employs TRBV29-1 and TRBJ1-1; possible D gene TRBD1, 6 bases. The V gene's germline CDR1 is SQVTM and CDR2 ANQGSEA. CDR3 size: 14 residues. V lost 0 bases, J lost 4 bases, and 12 bases lay in between. CDR3 bases: TGCAGCGTTGAAGAACACAGGGACGGCACTGAAGCTTTCTTT. Translated, it gives CSVEEHRDGTEAFF.

This clone was seen only a few times. CDR3 sequence reads: CASVLQGTNTEAFF. As DNA, the CDR3 is TGTGCCAGCGTGTTACAGGGGACCAACACTGAAGCTTTCTTT. This sequence joins TRBV6-5 and TRBJ1-1, with 7 bases aligning to TRBD1. Germline-derived CDR1 and CDR2 are MNHEY and SVGAGI. After removal of 8 bases from V and 2 bases from J, the junction contained 8 bases not matched to a gene. The CDR3 length is 14 residues.

This clone was observed a few times. The rearrangement joins TRBV29-1 to TRBJ1-3; D ambiguous. V was pared by 3 bases and J by 0 bases, with 9 bases between. Germline assignment: CDR1 SQVTM and CDR2 ANQGSEA. The CDR3 is made up of 14 amino acids. This CDR3 reads CSVDASDSGNTIYF. In nucleotides, the CDR3 is TGCAGCGTTGATGCCAGTGACTCTGGAAACACCATATATTTT.

This clone has more than one count but fewer than ten. V and J are TRBV9 and TRBJ1-4; the match to TRBD1 covers 10 bases. This CDR3 is 17 amino acids long. Germline V CDR1 and CDR2: SGDLS, YYNGEE. V shed 0 bases, J shed 8 bases, and the junction held 10 bases outside the gene matches. CDR3 sequence reads: CASSVAPVGQGYEKLFF. The CDR3 bases are TGTGCCAGCAGCGTAGCCCCGGTGGGACAGGGGTACGAAAAACTGTTTTTT.

J is TRBJ2-5 and V is TRBV29-1, with 11 bases fitting TRBD2. The J segment lost 0 bases and the V segment lost 4 bases, leaving 10 bases of the junction unmatched. Germline V gene sequence: CDR1 SQVTM, CDR2 ANQGSEA. The CDR3 spans 17 residues. The CDR3 is CSVVELLAGANQETQYF. The DNA for the CDR3 is TGCAGCGTTGTAGAGTTACTAGCGGGAGCAAACCAAGAGACCCAGTACTTC.

V usage is TRBV30 and J usage is TRBJ2-7, with 8 positions matching TRBD1. Germline V gene data show CDR1 as GTSNPN and CDR2 as SVGIG (reference sequence). The CDR3 length is 13 residues. V trimming: 0 bases; J trimming: 7 bases; junction bases outside the gene matches: 5. The CDR3 DNA sequence: TGTGCCTGGAGTGTTCAGGGGGCAAGGGAGCAGTACTTC. Translated: CAWSVQGAREQYF.

The genes are TRBV30 and TRBJ2-2; 8 bases align to TRBD2. The CDR3 loop spans 18 amino acids. Per germline, CDR1 GTSNPN and CDR2 SVGIG (reference sequence). Trimming removed 4 bases from V and 4 bases from J; junction bases left unmatched: 17. CDR3 DNA sequence: TGTGCCTGGAATCTTGGTATGGTGGCTAGCGGGTTCACCGGGGAGCTGTTTTTT. Protein: CAWNLGMVASGFTGELFF.

This clone was recorded a few times. The chain couples TRBV7-2 to TRBJ1-2; possibly TRBD1 for D (6 bases). Germline CDR1 is SGHTA and CDR2 is FQGNSA. V was clipped by 0 bases and J by 6 bases, with 11 bases between them. The CDR3 consists of 14 residues. CDR3 nucleotides: TGTGCCAGCAGCTTAGCGTGGGCAGGGGATGGCTACACCTTC. Translating it yields CASSLAWAGDGYTF.

The J gene is TRBJ1-5, the V gene TRBV4-1; 9 bases agree with TRBD1. V lost 5 bases, J lost 2 bases, and 7 bases stayed unmatched. CDR3 size: 16 residues. Germline V CDR1 and CDR2: MGHRA, YSYEKL. CDR3 protein: CASSTPGQGRNQPQHF. In DNA, the CDR3 is TGCGCCAGCAGCACGCCGGGACAGGGTCGCAATCAGCCCCAGCATTTT.

The rearrangement uses TRBV7-9 and TRBJ2-1, with 10 nucleotides matching TRBD2. The CDR3 spans 15 residues. Per germline, CDR1 SEHNR and CDR2 FQNEAQ (reference sequence). J was trimmed by 4 bases and V by 4 bases; bases with no gene match: 4. The CDR3 loop is CASSWSAGGYNEQFF. The DNA for the CDR3 is TGTGCCAGCAGCTGGTCAGCGGGAGGGTACAATGAGCAGTTCTTC.

This chain joins TRBV18 and TRBJ1-1; D is possibly TRBD1 (5 bases). CDR3 length: 14 amino acids. Trimming took off 3 bases at V and 6 bases at J, with 14 bases between the two ends. Germline CDR1 and CDR2: KGHSH and LQKENI. The CDR3 nucleotides read TGTGCCAGCTCACCCGGGGGTGGTGGAGCTGAAGCTTTCTTT. It is translated as CASSPGGGGAEAFF.

V gene TRBV7-9 combines with J gene TRBJ1-2; the D gene is possibly TRBD1 (6 bases). V was pared by 5 bases and J by 8 bases, with 21 bases between. The CDR3 is 15 amino acids. Germline V gene sequence: CDR1 SEHNR, CDR2 FQNEAQ (reference sequence). The CDR3, as DNA: TGTGCCAGCAGCCCACTATCGGCAGGGGTCCAAGGCTACACCTTC. Translation: CASSPLSAGVQGYTF.

This clone was seen only a few times. The chain uses TRBV4-1 and TRBJ2-5; 7 nucleotides align to TRBD1. The V and J ends lost 4 bases and 1 base, in that order; junction bases with no gene match: 3. This CDR3 spans 14 amino acids. In germline, CDR1 is MGHRA, CDR2 YSYEKL. CDR3: CASSRGQLQETQYF. In nucleotides, the CDR3 is TGCGCCAGCAGCCGGGGACAGCTCCAAGAGACCCAGTACTTC.

This clone was detected a few times. The chain carries TRBV30 and TRBJ2-3; 9 bases fit TRBD1. The CDR3 is 14 residues long. Losses at the gene ends were 4 bases for V and 5 bases for J; bases not matched to a gene: 7. CDR1 is GTSNPN and CDR2 is SVGIG in the germline V gene (reference sequence). The CDR3 loop is CAWNPGQGRDTQYF. The CDR3 DNA is TGTGCCTGGAACCCGGGACAGGGCCGAGATACGCAGTATTTT.

This clone showed up just a few times. The chain employs TRBV4-1 and TRBJ2-5; 12 bases match TRBD2. Germline lookup yields CDR1 MGHRA and CDR2 YSYEKL. The CDR3 runs 16 residues. Trimming cost V 5 bases and J 5 bases; bases outside gene matches: 9. CDR3 amino acids: CASSLILAGGMETQYF. CDR3 bases: TGCGCCAGCAGCTTAATACTAGCGGGAGGTATGGAGACCCAGTACTTC.

This clone was picked up a small number of times. At the DNA level, this CDR3 is encoded by other sequences in the same sample as well. The chain is built from TRBV30 and TRBJ2-5; TRBD1 aligns across 9 bases. V trimming: 3 bases; J trimming: 5 bases; junction bases outside the gene matches: 4. The CDR3 covers 13 residues. The germline gives CDR1 GTSNPN, CDR2 SVGIG (reference sequence). Here the CDR3 reads CAWRQGAVETQYF. The CDR3 region has the DNA TGTGCCTGGAGACAGGGGGCAGTTGAGACCCAGTACTTC.

The rearrangement joins TRBV11-2 to TRBJ2-1; D not certain. The ends were cut back, 1 base at V and 5 bases at J, with 6 bases in the middle. Germline CDR1 reads SGHAT; CDR2 reads FQNNGV. The length of the CDR3 is 13 residues. The CDR3 loop is CASSLVVHNEQFF. CDR3 nucleotide sequence: TGTGCCAGCAGCTTAGTAGTCCACAATGAGCAGTTCTTC.

There are a few counts of this clone. The chain employs TRBV9 and TRBJ2-6; a weak D match, TRBD2 (5 bases). The CDR3 runs to 15 residues. V shed 0 bases and J shed 2 bases, with 6 bases lying between them. Germline V gene data show CDR1 as SGDLS and CDR2 as YYNGEE. CDR3 in DNA: TGTGCCAGCAGCGTAGGGAGGACTGGGGCCAACGTCCTGACTTTC. Amino acids: CASSVGRTGANVLTF. The full variable domain, in which reference TRBV9 and TRBJ2-6 provide the parts outside the CDR3, is DSGVTQTPKHLITATGQRVTLRCSPRSGDLSVYWYQQSLDQGLQFLIQYYNGEERAKGNILERFSAQQFPDLHSELNLSSLELGDSALYFCASSVGRTGANVLTFGAGSRLTVL.

The chain joins TRBV19 to TRBJ1-5; unclear D gene. This CDR3 has 13 amino acids. V was cut by 7 bases and J by 5 bases, with 12 bases left in between. CDR1 is LNHDA, CDR2 SQIVND, per germline (reference sequence). CDR3 sequence (DNA): TGTGCCAGTACTCCGGGAGGTCATCAGCCCCAGCATTTT. Its protein product is CASTPGGHQPQHF.

This clone has just a few counts. This chain uses TRBV5-1 with TRBJ2-1; TRBD2 is a possible D gene (6 bases). Between the trimmed V and J ends, which lost 5 bases and 2 bases, there was a span of 23 bases. CDR3 length: 18 residues. Germline V gives CDR1 SGHRS, CDR2 YFSETQ. CDR3 sequence: CASRPKSHRGSTYNEQFF. The CDR3 nucleotides are TGCGCCAGCAGACCAAAAAGCCATCGGGGGAGCACCTACAATGAGCAGTTCTTC.

This clone came up a few times. The chain couples TRBV5-4 to TRBJ2-3; TRBD1 matches at 10 bases. The CDR3 is 15 amino acids. Germline CDR1 and CDR2: SGHNT and YYREEE (reference sequence). With V trimmed by 3 bases and J by 4 bases, 5 bases remained unmatched. CDR3 DNA sequence: TGTGCCAGCAGCTCCCGGGACAGGGGTTCAGATACGCAGTATTTT. Translated, it gives CASSSRDRGSDTQYF.

This clone was seen more than once but under ten times. This sequence joins TRBV28 and TRBJ1-1, with TRBD1 as a possible D gene (5 bases). The CDR3 loop spans 17 amino acids. V dropped 4 bases and J dropped 0 bases, with 18 bases sitting between them. Germline CDR1 is MDHEN and CDR2 is SYDVKM. The CDR3 spells CASSSPRLRGMNTEAFF. In nucleotides, the CDR3 is TGTGCCAGCAGTTCCCCAAGATTGCGGGGCATGAACACTGAAGCTTTCTTT.

The chain carries TRBV5-1 and TRBJ2-7, with a possible D match to TRBD2 (6 bases). This CDR3 comprises 14 residues. Trimming took off 3 bases at V and 0 bases at J, with 10 bases between the two ends. Germline V CDR1 and CDR2: SGHRS, YFSETQ. The CDR3 is CASSSGLLSYEQYF. As DNA, the CDR3 is TGCGCCAGCAGCTCAGGACTACTCTCCTACGAGCAGTACTTC.

The genes are TRBV29-1 and TRBJ1-5; tentative D call: TRBD1 (6 bases). The CDR3 is 14 amino acids. Germline V gene lookup returns CDR1 SQVTM and CDR2 ANQGSEA. The V gene lost 4 bases and the J gene lost 0 bases, with 10 bases spanning the gap. CDR3 nucleotides: TGCAGCGTTGCTACAGGGAATAGCAATCAGCCCCAGCATTTT. It encodes CSVATGNSNQPQHF.